The text below deals with one T cell receptor (beta chain). There is no known antigen for this receptor. Per-base quality was not reported, and no clone a single base away is much larger than it. CDR1 and CDR2 (SGHTA, FQGNSA) derive from the germline V gene. The CDR3 holds 19 amino acids from the cysteine to the phenylalanine. Of all the DNA, just the CDR3 is kept, 57 bases in frame from base 1. V is reduced by 1 base and J by 3 bases, leaving a spacing of 24 bases between them. The library was built by means of the immunoSEQ multiplex PCR assay. Deep sequencing of rearranged TCR beta loci, alongside multiparametric flow cytometry, was used to profile T cell repertoires. TCRdb re-hosts the immuneACCESS table, in-frame sequences only. Its copies lack some clones; in the studies checked, an unresolved V gene accounts for under half of them, and the cause for the rest is not known. The sample data list 20,000 to 30,000 clones, and about 84% of these were observed just once. 21% of the sample goes to the ten largest clones.

This sample is drawn from a study of lymphopenia after photon versus proton radiotherapy (dated 2019 in TCRdb). A note on the overall study: The immunological effects of photon versus proton radiation therapy were compared in patients with gastrointestinal tumors who developed high-grade lymphopenia. The goal of the study was to characterize the differences between the two radiation modalities in how they affect the immune system. A cohort of roughly 18 patients with gastrointestinal tumors who received either photon or proton therapy and subsequently developed lymphopenia was included. Results the study describes overall, beyond this receptor: Proton-treated patients stayed relatively stable during treatment, while photon-treated patients lost naive T cells and TCR diversity and gained effector/memory populations. Across the cohort, a larger post-nadir drop in TCR diversity was inversely correlated with overall survival time among patients who died. The survival association was assessed only in patients who died, and the authors presented better survival with proton therapy as a possibility rather than a demonstrated result. After the lymphocyte count nadir, oligoclonal expansion, especially of CD8+ Temra cells, was observed in photon-treated repertoires, and the drop in diversity was driven by this expansion.

This sequence uses TRBV7-2 and TRBJ2-5; D gene: possibly TRBD2, on 6 matching bases. This specimen consisted of peripheral blood, obtained from a patient treated with proton-based radiotherapy. The TCR was taken from a woman in her seventies with pancreatic cancer. The CDR3 here reads CASSLVPRERIGEEETQYF. The nucleotide sequence is given as TGTGCCAGCAGCTTAGTACCACGGGAGCGGATTGGGGAAGAAGAGACCCAGTACTTC.